This T cell receptor (beta chain) originates from a study of T cell repertoires in cytomegalovirus infection (dated by TCRdb to the late 2010s). For context, the study as a whole: Donor HLA type was relevant to the analysis, because carriage of CMV infection together with the matching HLA type was indicated by public TCR beta signatures. Points the paper makes about the study in general: In the ex vivo response, HLA-C-restricted CMV-specific TCR beta clonotypes were dominant, and in two of eight donors the single most frequent clonotype came from this HLA-C-restricted group. In both this cohort and an independent cohort of some 350 donors, the cumulative frequency of public TCR beta family members distinguished carriers of CMV infection plus the relevant HLA type.

Regarding this clonotype: It lacks a known antigen. No much larger clone is present one base from it, and per-base qualities are unavailable.

Sequenced on an Illumina HiSeq 1500. In-frame beta chains were kept once TCRdb had trimmed the public reads at Q25 with fastp and called clones with MiXCR. When rows share a CDR3 protein, they turn into one entry using the most common DNA and genes. For this sample there are roughly 130,000 distinct CDR3 sequences; about 24% appear just once. 34% of the sample rests with the top ten. From the cysteine through the phenylalanine, the CDR3 covers 16 amino acids. The only DNA kept is the CDR3, 48 bases in frame from the first base. V drops 3 bases and J drops 2 bases, leaving 14 bases in between. CDR1 LNHDA and CDR2 SQIVND were looked up in the germline V gene (reference sequence).

This TCR was sampled from a human donor in good health (CMV status not recorded). Some clones in this sample may be carry-over from other donors' samples. The sequencing input was PBMCs, sequenced either directly or after in vitro stimulation (not recorded which). The chain is made from TRBV19 and TRBJ1-5; the D gene assignment is ambiguous. The nucleotide sequence is TGTGCCAGTAGTATCGGAGGAGAAAGGGGCAATCAGCCCCAGCATTTT. It specifies CASSIGGERGNQPQHF.